This T cell receptor beta chain was recorded in a study of T cell clones after liver transplantation. Looking at the study overall: Graft-donor-reactive sequences were compared with third-party-reactive TCRbeta sequences from pre-transplant mixed lymphocyte reactions.

Study-wide points: Donor-reactive sequences fell more than third party-reactive ones, suggesting partial deletion. Graft donor-reactive T cells may have migrated into the graft rather than being deleted.

TCRdb's table, derived via immunoSEQ multiplex PCR, lists solely in-frame clones and lacks some. Counted here are approximately 7,300 clones, approximately 80% occurring once; the ten biggest clones make up approximately 41%. CDR3 size: 14 residues. V was clipped by 5 bases and J by 4 bases, with 12 bases between them. The germline V gene has CDR1 MNHEY and CDR2 SVGAGI. About this clone itself: No antigen is known for it.

The TCR originated in a human donor who received a liver transplant. The chain uses TRBV6-5 and TRBJ2-1, with D possibly being TRBD2 (6 bases). This sample comprised CD8+ T cells from blood, obtained before liver transplant. CDR3 in DNA: TGTGCCAGCAGTCGCCGGGAGAGTTACAATGAGCAGTTCTTC. This encodes CASSRRESYNEQFF.